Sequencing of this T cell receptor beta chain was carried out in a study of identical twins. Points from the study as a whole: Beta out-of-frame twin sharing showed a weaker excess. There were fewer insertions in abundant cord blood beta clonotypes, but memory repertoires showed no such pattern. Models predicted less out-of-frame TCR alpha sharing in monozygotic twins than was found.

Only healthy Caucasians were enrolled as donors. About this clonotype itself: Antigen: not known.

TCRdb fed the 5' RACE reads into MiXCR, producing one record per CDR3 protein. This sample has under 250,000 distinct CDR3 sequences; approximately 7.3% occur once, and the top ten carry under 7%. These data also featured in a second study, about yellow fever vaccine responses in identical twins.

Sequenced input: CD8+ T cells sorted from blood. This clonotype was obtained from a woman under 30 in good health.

The CDR3 loop is CASSLGGNPTDTQYF. The CDR3, as DNA: TGTGCCAGCAGCTTAGGGGGAAATCCCACAGATACGCAGTATTTT. J is TRBJ2-3 and V is TRBV7-9; the D is unclear. The CDR3 runs 15 residues. The germline V gene encodes CDR1 SEHNR and CDR2 FQNEAQ (reference sequence). Trimming removed 1 base from V and 2 bases from J, with 10 bases in between.